Below, 27 T cell receptor beta chains from the same sample are listed, as sequenced in a study of T cells in Graves' hyperthyroidism and ophthalmopathy. What was amplified from RNA transcripts were TCR beta CDR3 regions. The TCR CDR3 was amplified in a first-round RT-PCR using the HTBI primer set. TCRdb called the multiplex PCR reads again in MiXCR, with one record for every CDR3 protein. The profile shows approximately 600,000 distinct CDR3 sequences, roughly 14% of them singletons. Sequences were obtained from blood. The receptors derive from a woman aged 40 to 50 with Graves' ophthalmopathy.

The table lists this clonotype with many counts. The chain recombines TRBV7-2 with TRBJ2-5, with 12 bases matching TRBD1. The CDR3 has 17 amino acids. V lost 5 bases and J lost 4; bases outside the gene matches: 11. CDR1 is SGHTA and CDR2 is FQGNSA in the germline V gene. CDR3 residues: CASSGPGQGAGRETQYF. The CDR3 DNA sequence: TGTGCCAGCAGCGGCCCGGGACAGGGGGCAGGGCGAGAGACCCAGTACTTC.

This clonotype was picked up many times. The CDR3 loop reads CASSIGQGWGYTF. The DNA for the CDR3 is TGTGCCAGCAGCATCGGACAGGGCTGGGGCTACACCTTC. V usage is TRBV9 and J usage is TRBJ1-2; the match to TRBD1 covers 8 bases. The germline CDR1 and CDR2 sequences are SGDLS and YYNGEE. This CDR3 comprises 13 residues. Trimming took 4 bases from V and 8 from J; bases not matched to a gene: 7.

This clonotype has a count of ten or more. The chain uses TRBV6-1 and TRBJ1-2; tentative D call: TRBD1 (6 bases). This CDR3 spans 13 amino acids. Germline values: CDR1 MNHNS, CDR2 SASEGT. The V end was cut by 3 bases, the J end by 4 bases, with 9 bases between. This CDR3 is CASSDPQGYGYTF. CDR3 DNA: TGTGCCAGCAGTGACCCACAGGGCTATGGCTACACCTTC.

This clonotype was counted many times. The V gene is TRBV6-5, the J gene TRBJ1-3, with D unclear. The germline gives CDR1 MNHEY, CDR2 SVGAGI. The V end was cut by 0 bases, the J end by 1 base, with 7 bases between. This CDR3 has 15 residues. CDR3 in DNA: TGTGCCAGCAGTTACTCGAGGGAATCTGGAAACACCATATATTTT. Its protein is CASSYSRESGNTIYF.

This clonotype showed up many times. The V gene is TRBV6-2 or TRBV6-3, the J gene TRBJ2-7; 8 bases fit TRBD2. The CDR3 sequence is 14 residues long. J was trimmed by 4 bases and V by 4 bases; bases with no gene match: 6. CDR1 MNHEY and CDR2 SVGEGT come from the germline V gene. The chain's CDR3 is CASSSREGQYEQYF. CDR3 nucleotides: TGTGCCAGCAGTTCCCGGGAGGGCCAGTACGAGCAGTACTTC.

This clonotype was picked up many times. The chain has TRBV7-8 and TRBJ2-2, with 9 positions matching TRBD2. CDR1 is SGHVS and CDR2 is FQNEAQ in the germline V gene. The CDR3 is 14 residues long. V lost 2 bases and J lost 7; bases outside the gene matches: 2. In nucleotides, the CDR3 is TGTGCCAGCAGCTTAAGCGGGAGGAGCGGGGAGCTGTTTTTT. Translating it yields CASSLSGRSGELFF.

J is TRBJ2-2 and V is TRBV12-3 or TRBV12-4, with unresolved D. The CDR3 is made up of 15 amino acids. V was pared by 11 bases and J by 3 bases, with 19 bases between. The CDR3 is CASSPRGWDTGELFF. CDR3 in DNA: TGTGCCTCCTCCCCCCGAGGTTGGGACACCGGGGAGCTGTTTTTT.

This clonotype was picked up many times. The V and J genes are TRBV18 and TRBJ2-4; no clear D gene. Trimming took off 6 bases at V and 8 bases at J, with 14 bases between the two ends. There are 13 residues in the CDR3. The V gene's germline CDR1 is KGHSH and CDR2 LQKENI. The DNA of the CDR3 is TGTGCCAGCTCGCAACCAGGTCAAGACATTCAGTACTTC. Protein product: CASSQPGQDIQYF.

This clonotype was seen repeatedly, ten times or more. The chain combines TRBV7-2 with TRBJ2-7; TRBD2 matches at 10 bases. Per germline, CDR1 SGHTA and CDR2 FQGNSA. There are 15 residues in the CDR3. With V trimmed by 1 base and J by 4 bases, 4 bases remained unmatched. The DNA of the CDR3 is TGTGCCAGCAGCTTAGTTAGCGGGGGGACTTACGAGCAGTACTTC. This translates into CASSLVSGGTYEQYF. Combining the CDR3 with reference TRBV7-2 and TRBJ2-7 gives the whole variable domain GAGVSQSPSNKVTEKGKDVELRCDPISGHTALYWYRQSLGQGLEFLIYFQGNSAPDKSGLPSDRFSAERTGGSVSTLTIQRTQQEDSAVYLCASSLVSGGTYEQYFGPGTRLTVT.

This clonotype came up many times. The chain links TRBV12-3 or TRBV12-4 to TRBJ1-2; D perhaps matches TRBD1 (6 bases). Trimming left V 2 bases short and J 1 base short, with 11 bases between. The CDR3 totals 15 residues. CDR3 sequence: CASSLRTAINYGYTF. The CDR3 DNA reads as TGTGCCAGCAGTTTAAGGACAGCAATTAACTATGGCTACACCTTC.

In this sample, this clonotype turned up many times. The chain joins TRBV28 to TRBJ1-2, with D tentatively TRBD1 (6 bases). CDR1 is MDHEN and CDR2 is SYDVKM in the germline V gene. The CDR3 spans 14 residues. V was pared by 7 bases and J by 7 bases, with 19 bases between. CDR3 loop: CASIPNRVLIGYTF. In DNA form, the CDR3 reads TGTGCCAGCATACCCAACAGGGTGTTGATTGGCTACACCTTC.

Many counts were recorded for this clonotype. DNA of the CDR3: TGCAGTGCTAGTGCGCTCGGGGGCCTCTACGAGCAGTACTTC. It translates to CSASALGGLYEQYF. The chain uses TRBV20-1 and TRBJ2-7; either TRBD1 or TRBD2 may fit D (6 bases each). Looked up from germline, CDR1 is DFQATT and CDR2 is SNEGSKA (reference sequence). CDR3 size: 14 residues. V was trimmed by 3 bases and J by 3 bases, leaving 15 bases between them.

In this sample, this clonotype turned up many times. The chain recombines TRBV15 with TRBJ2-5; TRBD2 matches at 12 bases. Per the germline V gene, CDR1 is LNHNV and CDR2 is YYDKDF (reference sequence). V shed 0 bases, J shed 1 base, and the junction held 6 bases outside the gene matches. This CDR3 has 18 residues. In DNA form, the CDR3 reads TGTGCCACCAGCAGAGACCTTACTAGCGGGAGGCCCCAAGAGACCCAGTACTTC. Encoded protein: CATSRDLTSGRPQETQYF.

Points on this clonotype: One end of the junction is discordant with germline, which a read error may explain. The rearrangement links TRBV29-1 to TRBJ2-5; D remains unclear. The germline V gene encodes CDR1 SQVTM and CDR2 ANQGSEA. The CDR3 loop spans 14 amino acids. The CDR3 bases are TGCAGCGTCGAAGGTTCGGTGGACCAAGAGACCCAGTACTTC. Amino acids: CSVEGSVDQETQYF. Variable domain in full (rest from reference TRBV29-1 and TRBJ2-5): SAVISQKPSRDICQRGTSLTIQCQVDSQVTMMFWYRQQPGQSLTLIATANQGSEATYESGFVIDKFPISRPNLTFSTLTVSNMSPEDSSIYLCSVEGSVDQETQYFGPGTRLLVL.

This clonotype was counted ten times or more. This sequence joins TRBV25-1 and TRBJ2-7, with D possibly TRBD1 on 5 matching bases. V was trimmed by 2 bases and J by 9 bases, leaving 8 bases between them. Germline V gene lookup returns CDR1 MGHDK and CDR2 SYGVNS. The length of the CDR3 is 11 residues. The CDR3 reads CASSEEGVQYF. DNA of the CDR3: TGTGCCAGCAGTGAAGAAGGGGTGCAGTACTTC.

This clonotype was picked up many times. This chain joins TRBV2 and TRBJ2-2; 10 bases line up with TRBD1. The CDR3 consists of 15 residues. Germline V gene data show CDR1 as SNHLY and CDR2 as FYNNEI. V trimming: 6 bases; J trimming: 5 bases; junction bases outside the gene matches: 6. This chain's CDR3 is CASSRLGQGTGELFF. The DNA of the CDR3 is TGTGCCAGCAGCCGATTGGGACAGGGGACCGGGGAGCTGTTTTTT. The full variable domain, its missing parts supplied by reference TRBV2 and TRBJ2-2, is EPEVTQTPSHQVTQMGQEVILRCVPISNHLYFYWYRQILGQKVEFLVSFYNNEISEKSEIFDDQFSVERPDGSNFTLKIRSTKLEDSAMYFCASSRLGQGTGELFFGEGSRLTVL.

This clonotype has ten or more counts. V usage is TRBV20-1 and J usage is TRBJ2-7; the D gene is possibly TRBD2 (6 bases). This CDR3 comprises 15 residues. The V end was cut by 1 base, the J end by 0 bases, with 13 bases between. CDR1 and CDR2 (germline): DFQATT, SNEGSKA (reference sequence). The CDR3 protein is CSARGRESPSYEQYF. CDR3 DNA sequence: TGCAGTGCTAGAGGTCGGGAGTCCCCCTCCTACGAGCAGTACTTC.

The gene calls are TRBV29-1 and TRBJ2-5, with 11 bases fitting TRBD1. This CDR3 region has 14 residues. Germline V gene sequence: CDR1 SQVTM, CDR2 ANQGSEA. Trimming at V came to 6 bases and at J to 5 bases, leaving 8 bases not matched to a gene. The CDR3 DNA is TGCAGCGTACCAGGGACAGGGGGTGGGGAGACCCAGTACTTC. It codes for CSVPGTGGGETQYF.

V and J are TRBV19 and TRBJ1-2; a weak D match, TRBD1 (5 bases). V was shortened by 7 bases and J by 1 base, with 25 bases between the two germline ends. The CDR3 runs 18 residues. The germline V gene has CDR1 LNHDA and CDR2 SQIVND (reference sequence). This CDR3 reads CASTSSPAGLPFNYGYTF. DNA of the CDR3: TGTGCCAGTACCTCCTCCCCGGCGGGACTACCTTTTAACTATGGCTACACCTTC.

The chain joins TRBV5-1 to TRBJ2-5; 7 bases align to TRBD2. The CDR3 is made up of 15 amino acids. In germline, CDR1 is SGHRS, CDR2 YFSETQ. V was clipped by 4 bases and J by 0 bases; unmatched bases: 6. The CDR3 sequence is CASSPGTTDQETQYF. DNA of the CDR3: TGCGCCAGCAGCCCCGGGACTACCGACCAAGAGACCCAGTACTTC.

This clonotype was observed at least ten times. The chain couples TRBV5-1 to TRBJ1-2, with 10 bases matching TRBD1. CDR1 is SGHRS and CDR2 is YFSETQ in the germline V gene. The CDR3 is 14 amino acids. With V trimmed by 5 bases and J by 6 bases, 7 bases remained unmatched. CDR3 protein: CASRGTGEEDGYTF. CDR3 bases: TGCGCCAGCAGGGGGACAGGGGAGGAGGATGGCTACACCTTC.

This clonotype showed up many times. The CDR3: CASSQDAPRGQPQHF. The CDR3 nucleotides are TGCGCCAGCAGCCAAGATGCTCCTCGGGGGCAGCCCCAGCATTTT. The chain couples TRBV4-1 to TRBJ1-5, with D possibly matching TRBD1 (5 bases). Germline values: CDR1 MGHRA, CDR2 YSYEKL. This CDR3 spans 15 amino acids. The ends were cut back, 0 bases at V and 7 bases at J, with 13 bases in the middle.

The chain links TRBV11-3 to TRBJ1-1, with TRBD1 identical over 11 bases. In germline, CDR1 is SGHNT, CDR2 YENEEA. CDR3 length: 15 residues. V lost 5 bases and J lost 4; bases outside the gene matches: 6. Here the CDR3 reads CASSPRTGGRTEAFF. For the CDR3, the DNA is TGTGCCAGCAGCCCCCGGACAGGGGGCCGCACTGAAGCTTTCTTT. The whole variable domain, filled in from reference TRBV11-3 and TRBJ1-1, reads EAGVVQSPRYKIIEKKQPVAFWCNPISGHNTLYWYLQNLGQGPELLIRYENEEAVDDSQLPKDRFSAERLKGVDSTLKIQPAELGDSAVYLCASSPRTGGRTEAFFGQGTRLTVV.

The table lists this clonotype with many counts. The gene calls are TRBV30 and TRBJ2-7, with D perhaps matching TRBD1 (5 bases). CDR1 and CDR2 from the germline V gene are GTSNPN and SVGIG (reference sequence). The CDR3 contains 13 residues. Trimming took off 0 bases at V and 2 bases at J, with 8 bases between the two ends. The CDR3 sequence is CAWSVLRAYEQYF. The CDR3 region has the DNA TGTGCCTGGAGTGTACTCAGGGCCTACGAGCAGTACTTC.

This clonotype was picked up a small number of times. The chain recombines TRBV28 with TRBJ1-4, with 7 bases that match TRBD1. This CDR3 is built from 15 residues. The V segment lost 4 bases and the J segment 5 bases; nucleotides outside the gene matches: 7. CDR1 is MDHEN, CDR2 SYDVKM, per germline. The CDR3 is CASSSDRVANEKLFF. The CDR3 nucleotides are TGTGCCAGCAGTTCCGACAGGGTCGCCAATGAAAAACTGTTTTTT.

This clonotype was detected ten times or more. The V gene is TRBV6-1, the J gene TRBJ1-5; D remains ambiguous. Germline V gene lookup returns CDR1 MNHNS and CDR2 SASEGT. The CDR3 runs 15 residues. Trimming stripped 6 bases from V and 7 bases from J, with 19 bases between. CDR3 nucleotide sequence: TGTGCCAGCAGGGAACCAGGACGGGCGATACAGCCCCAGCATTTT. Residues: CASREPGRAIQPQHF.

The genes are TRBV4-1 and TRBJ1-3; D not resolved. Deletions cut 3 bases from V and 0 bases from J, with 9 bases between. The CDR3 length is 15 residues. Germline V gene lookup returns CDR1 MGHRA and CDR2 YSYEKL. The CDR3 DNA follows: TGCGCCAGCAGCCACCTCCTTTCCTCTGGAAACACCATATATTTT. It codes for CASSHLLSSGNTIYF.